This T cell receptor beta chain was identified in a study of early T cells in non-severe SARS-CoV-2 infection. Study-wide background: Unsorted whole-blood RNA was sequenced in bulk, leaving chains unpaired. Study-wide points: Matching results from VDJdb favored anti-spike CD8 responses, leaving private and CD4 specificities undetected.

The protocol attached unique molecular identifiers to individual cDNA molecules. TCRdb recomputed calls from the 5' RACE reads with MiXCR, one row per CDR3 protein. The sample lists some 36,000 distinct CDR3 sequences, about 6% seen once, with approximately 5% in the top ten. This CDR3 has 16 amino acids. Germline assignment: CDR1 SEHNR and CDR2 FQNEAQ (reference sequence). V lost 2 bases and J 8 bases, leaving 19 bases between the germline ends. Note on this clonotype: What it recognizes is unknown.

This chain connects TRBV7-9 to TRBJ2-1, with D possibly being TRBD1 or TRBD2 (5 bases each). The sequenced sample consisted of whole blood. The TCR originated in an adult who was a healthcare worker with PCR-confirmed SARS-CoV-2 infection or an uninfected control (not recorded which). DNA of the CDR3: TGTGCCAGCAGCTTAACCTCTTCGAGGGGAGTCGATGAGCAGTTCTTC. Encoded protein: CASSLTSSRGVDEQFF.